This TCR beta chain was identified in a study of blood T cell repertoires in COVID-19. As for the study in general: COVID-19 samples collected from the United States, Italy and Spain covered acute and convalescent phases. Nucleic acid was either cDNA or gDNA, and it came from T cells, B-cell-depleted T cells, or PBMCs.

Method: immunoSEQ multiplex PCR; TCRdb's copy keeps in-frame clones and lacks some. The sample yields 200,000 to 300,000 clones, around 87% seen once. This CDR3 has 15 amino acids. V was pared by 7 bases and J by 1 base, with 6 bases of the junction left unmatched. Per the germline V gene, CDR1 is MNHEY and CDR2 is SVGAGI. Sequencing used peripheral blood. The receptor's source is a woman between 70 and 85 years old with active or convalescent COVID-19. The rearrangement joins TRBV6-5 to TRBJ1-2; 10 nucleotides agree with TRBD1. Here the CDR3 DNA reads TGTGCCAGCAATCCCGGGACAGGGGATAACTATGGCTACACCTTC. Protein product: CASNPGTGDNYGYTF.